The 18 T cell receptor beta chains listed next were all sequenced from one sample in a study of CD8 T cells in ankylosing spondylitis. TCRdb reprocessed the 5' RACE reads via MiXCR and lists one record per CDR3 protein. Here the sample spans approximately 350,000 distinct CDR3 sequences, roughly 14% being singletons. Sequenced material: blood, either unsorted or a sorted T cell fraction (not recorded which). The receptors were gathered from a male donor with ankylosing spondylitis or in good health (not recorded which).

This clonotype was counted at least ten times. The CDR3 sequence: CASSLRSSGSYNEQFF. The CDR3 nucleotides are TGTGCCAGCAGCTTAAGGTCTAGCGGCTCCTACAATGAGCAGTTCTTC. The chain employs TRBV7-6 and TRBJ2-1; 7 positions agree with TRBD2. The trim removed 2 bases at V and 0 bases at J, leaving 4 bases unmatched. Germline V gene sequence: CDR1 SGHVS, CDR2 FNYEAQ. This CDR3 contains 16 residues.

This clonotype was observed a handful of times. V gene TRBV19 combines with J gene TRBJ2-3; D remains unclear. Germline CDR1 and CDR2: LNHDA and SQIVND (reference sequence). The CDR3 consists of 12 residues. Trimming shortened V by 10 bases and J by 10 bases, and 18 bases separated the two germline ends. Here the CDR3 reads CATDNSGPPQYF. CDR3 bases: TGTGCCACCGACAATTCCGGGCCCCCGCAGTATTTT.

This sequence joins TRBV12-3 or TRBV12-4 and TRBJ2-6, with D perhaps given as TRBD1 or TRBD2 (5 bases each). This CDR3 spans 17 amino acids. The V end was cut by 5 bases, the J end by 2 bases, with 16 bases between. This CDR3 reads CASSIVVGTPGANVLTF. The DNA of the CDR3 is TGTGCCAGCAGTATAGTAGTGGGGACCCCTGGGGCCAACGTCCTGACTTTC.

In its sample, this clonotype was seen a few times. The chain joins TRBV27 to TRBJ2-2; D tentatively reads TRBD1 or TRBD2 (5 bases each). Germline-derived CDR1 and CDR2 are MNHEY and SMNVEV (reference sequence). The CDR3 is 16 amino acids. Trimming took 5 bases from V and 6 from J, leaving 19 bases between them. The CDR3 loop reads CASSPRQSRESGELFF. CDR3 DNA: TGTGCCAGCAGTCCACGACAGTCCCGGGAATCCGGGGAGCTGTTTTTT.

The chain employs TRBV10-2 and TRBJ1-4; 7 positions agree with TRBD1. CDR1 WSHSY and CDR2 SAAADI come from the germline V gene. J gave up 4 bases and V 2 bases, and 7 bases lay outside the gene matches. There are 16 residues in the CDR3. The CDR3 region has the DNA TGCGCCAGCAGTGAGCCAGGGACAGCCCGTAATGAAAAACTGTTTTTT. Encoded protein: CASSEPGTARNEKLFF.

At least ten counts were recorded for this clonotype. This chain uses TRBV5-6 with TRBJ1-1, with D possibly matching TRBD1 (6 bases). Germline assignment: CDR1 SGHDT and CDR2 YYEEEE. The CDR3 is 15 residues long. Trimming took off 0 bases at V and 4 bases at J, with 13 bases between the two ends. The CDR3 bases are TGTGCCAGCAGCTTGGTGGACAGAAGAGGCACTGAAGCTTTCTTT. Translation: CASSLVDRRGTEAFF.

This clonotype was found many times. The chain employs TRBV5-1 and TRBJ2-1; D possibly matches TRBD1 or TRBD2 (5 bases each). The CDR3 runs 16 residues. V lost 5 bases and J 0 bases, leaving 15 bases between the germline ends. Germline CDR1 SGHRS, CDR2 YFSETQ. CDR3 loop: CASRDPGRGSYNEQFF. The CDR3 DNA reads as TGCGCCAGCAGGGACCCGGGACGGGGCTCCTACAATGAGCAGTTCTTC.

This clonotype has more than one count but fewer than ten. The chain uses TRBV5-1 and TRBJ2-5, with 9 bases lining up with TRBD1. CDR3 length equals 14 residues. CDR1 and CDR2 from the germline V gene are SGHRS and YFSETQ. After removal of 2 bases from V and 4 bases from J, the junction contained 3 bases not matched to a gene. The CDR3 region has the DNA TGCGCCAGCAGCTTAACAGGGGGCTCAGAGACCCAGTACTTC. Translated, it gives CASSLTGGSETQYF.

On this clonotype itself: Mismatch with germline at one junction end may stem from a read error. The V call is TRBV12-3 or TRBV12-4, the J call TRBJ1-1; the match to TRBD1 covers 9 bases. The CDR3 is made up of 12 amino acids. CDR3: CASRLDRGEAFF. The DNA for the CDR3 is TGTGCCAGCAGATTAGACAGGGGGGAGGCTTTCTTT.

The chain recombines TRBV5-4 with TRBJ2-7, with D perhaps being TRBD1 or TRBD2 (5 bases each). In germline, CDR1 is SGHNT, CDR2 YYREEE (reference sequence). The CDR3 loop spans 13 amino acids. The germline V and J ends were trimmed by 0 bases and 4 bases, with 8 bases remaining between them. The CDR3 loop is CASSLGDPYEQYF. CDR3 nucleotide sequence: TGTGCCAGCAGCTTGGGGGACCCATACGAGCAGTACTTC. Using reference TRBV5-4 and TRBJ2-7 for the parts outside the CDR3, the full variable domain is ETGVTQSPTHLIKTRGQQVTLRCSSQSGHNTVSWYQQALGQGPQFIFQYYREEENGRGNFPPRFSGLQFPNYSSELNVNALELDDSALYLCASSLGDPYEQYFGPGTRLTVT.

The chain recombines TRBV9 with TRBJ1-3; D is unresolved. The CDR3 spans 16 residues. The V end lost 4 bases, the J end lost 0 bases, and 14 bases lay between the germline ends. Germline-derived CDR1 and CDR2 are SGDLS and YYNGEE. The CDR3: CASSTGPSISGNTIYF. The DNA for the CDR3 is TGTGCCAGCAGCACGGGCCCGAGTATCTCTGGAAACACCATATATTTT.

The table lists this clonotype with a few counts. The rearrangement uses TRBV20-1 and TRBJ2-3; tentative D call: TRBD1 (8 bases). Germline V gene lookup returns CDR1 DFQATT and CDR2 SNEGSKA (reference sequence). Trimming shortened V by 5 bases and J by 3 bases, and 18 bases separated the two germline ends. This CDR3 region has 15 residues. The CDR3 spells CSAPGGGGGTDTQYF. In DNA, the CDR3 is TGCAGTGCTCCAGGGGGCGGGGGTGGTACAGATACGCAGTATTTT.

The table lists this clonotype with a few counts. The chain has TRBV7-6 and TRBJ2-4; D is possibly TRBD1 (5 bases). Between the trimmed V and J ends, which lost 1 base and 0 bases, there was a span of 19 bases. Germline CDR1 is SGHVS and CDR2 is FNYEAQ. This CDR3 has 19 residues. The CDR3 nucleotides are TGTGCCAGCAGCTTAGGGGCAGGGCCGGGTGAGGTAGCCAAAAACATTCAGTACTTC. Amino acid sequence: CASSLGAGPGEVAKNIQYF.

The chain recombines TRBV5-1 with TRBJ2-7, with 8 bases lining up with TRBD1. Germline assignment: CDR1 SGHRS and CDR2 YFSETQ. The CDR3 runs to 16 residues. V lost 3 bases to trimming and J lost 3 bases; unmatched junction nucleotides: 11. The CDR3 spells CASSWGTGRGNYEQYF. The CDR3 DNA sequence: TGCGCCAGCAGCTGGGGGACAGGCCGGGGCAACTACGAGCAGTACTTC.

This chain joins TRBV20-1 and TRBJ2-2; weak D call: TRBD2 (5 bases). CDR1 DFQATT and CDR2 SNEGSKA come from the germline V gene (reference sequence). The CDR3 extends over 13 amino acids. Between the trimmed V and J ends, which lost 3 bases and 4 bases, there was a span of 9 bases. Here the CDR3 DNA reads TGCAGTGCTAGTGACGGGGTCACCGGGGAGCTGTTTTTT. As protein: CSASDGVTGELFF.

This clonotype was seen a handful of times. J is TRBJ2-2 and V is TRBV7-9; 9 positions agree with TRBD1. J lost 4 bases, V lost 9 bases, and 6 bases had no gene match. The CDR3 contains 14 residues. Germline V lookup: CDR1 SEHNR, CDR2 FQNEAQ (reference sequence). The CDR3 region has the DNA TGTGCCAGTTTCGACAGGGGGTCCACCGGGGAGCTGTTTTTT. Its translation is CASFDRGSTGELFF.

In this sample, this clonotype turned up a few times. This sequence joins TRBV2 and TRBJ1-2, with D unclear. V lost 8 bases and J lost 8, with 18 bases in between. Per the germline V gene, CDR1 is SNHLY and CDR2 is FYNNEI. There are 13 residues in the CDR3. For the CDR3, the DNA is TGTGCCAGCGGCCTTAGGGCAGGTCACGGCTACACCTTC. Translated, it gives CASGLRAGHGYTF.

The genes are TRBV4-2 and TRBJ1-2, with 9 positions matching TRBD1. Per the germline V gene, CDR1 is LGHNA and CDR2 is YNFKEQ. CDR3 length: 15 amino acids. V lost 6 bases and J lost 6; bases outside the gene matches: 11. This CDR3 is CASRPTRDRAHGYTF. CDR3 bases: TGTGCCAGCAGACCTACCCGGGACAGGGCACATGGCTACACCTTC.